Each of the 9 T cell receptor beta chains below was sequenced from the same sample in a study of blood T cell repertoires in COVID-19. Assay used: immunoSEQ multiplex PCR; TCRdb lists only in-frame clones, some missing. The sample has about 180,000 clones, 85% to 90% seen once. Sequenced: peripheral blood. These receptors all stem from a woman under 40 with active or convalescent COVID-19.

V gene TRBV27 combines with J gene TRBJ1-2, with D possibly matching TRBD1 (5 bases). The CDR3 consists of 16 residues. CDR1 MNHEY and CDR2 SMNVEV come from the germline V gene (reference sequence). The V end was cut by 6 bases, the J end by 0 bases, with 17 bases between. The CDR3 loop reads CASRGGPGDPNYGYTF. The CDR3 bases are TGTGCCAGCAGGGGGGGACCCGGGGACCCTAACTATGGCTACACCTTC.

V is TRBV19 and J is TRBJ2-1; the D is unclear. The V end lost 6 bases, the J end lost 3 bases, and 3 bases lay between the germline ends. The CDR3 is 11 amino acids. CDR1 is LNHDA and CDR2 is SQIVND in the germline V gene (reference sequence). The DNA of the CDR3 is TGTGCCAGTAGCGTCTACAATGAGCAGTTCTTC. Amino acid sequence: CASSVYNEQFF.

This rearrangement joins TRBV19 to TRBJ2-5; 7 bases agree with TRBD1. V was pared by 4 bases and J by 5 bases, with 4 bases of the junction left unmatched. The CDR3 length is 13 residues. Germline V gene sequence: CDR1 LNHDA, CDR2 SQIVND (reference sequence). Here the CDR3 reads CASSTQGWETQYF. CDR3 in DNA: TGTGCCAGTAGTACACAGGGGTGGGAGACCCAGTACTTC.

J is TRBJ2-2 and V is TRBV4-1; 10 nucleotides agree with TRBD1. V shed 0 bases, J shed 6 bases, and the junction held 1 base outside the gene matches. The germline V gene has CDR1 MGHRA and CDR2 YSYEKL. The CDR3 totals 15 residues. Written as DNA, the CDR3 is TGCGCCAGCAGCCAAGAAGGGACAGGGGCCGGGGAGCTGTTTTTT. The encoded protein is CASSQEGTGAGELFF.

J is TRBJ1-1 and V is TRBV18, with a tentative D call TRBD1 (6 bases). V gave up 2 bases and J gave up 6 bases, with 13 bases separating them. Germline values: CDR1 KGHSH, CDR2 LQKENI. CDR3 size: 14 residues. CDR3 residues: CASSPTGTSAEAFF. CDR3 nucleotides: TGTGCCAGCTCACCAACTGGGACATCGGCTGAAGCTTTCTTT.

The chain is built from TRBV5-1 and TRBJ1-1; TRBD1 is a possible D gene (5 bases). The CDR3 contains 13 residues. Trimming pared 5 bases from V and 7 bases from J, leaving 15 bases between. The V gene's germline CDR1 is SGHRS and CDR2 YFSETQ. CDR3 DNA sequence: TGCGCCAGCAGGGTGGAAGTAGGGGTTGAAGCTTTCTTT. It codes for CASRVEVGVEAFF.

This clone was found a few times. The gene calls are TRBV15 and TRBJ1-4; D gene unclear. This CDR3 comprises 15 residues. Germline V lookup: CDR1 LNHNV, CDR2 YYDKDF (reference sequence). Between the trimmed V and J ends, which lost 0 bases and 0 bases, there was a span of 5 bases. This CDR3 is CATSRDTATNEKLFF. The CDR3 coding sequence is TGTGCCACCAGCAGAGATACAGCAACTAATGAAAAACTGTTTTTT.

V and J are TRBV7-9 and TRBJ1-6, with D possibly matching TRBD1 (5 bases). Trimming left V 1 base short and J 5 bases short, with 12 bases between. This CDR3 is built from 16 residues. The germline CDR1 and CDR2 sequences are SEHNR and FQNEAQ (reference sequence). The CDR3 bases are TGTGCCAGCAGCTTAGTAGGTCGGACAAATAATTCACCCCTCCACTTT. This sequence encodes CASSLVGRTNNSPLHF.

The chain is built from TRBV7-9 and TRBJ1-4; D is possibly TRBD1 (5 bases). The CDR3 length is 15 residues. Germline V lookup: CDR1 SEHNR, CDR2 FQNEAQ (reference sequence). V was shortened by 3 bases and J by 6 bases, with 14 bases between the two germline ends. CDR3 region: CASSFPREGDEKLFF. The CDR3 nucleotides are TGTGCCAGCAGCTTTCCCAGGGAAGGGGATGAAAAACTGTTTTTT. The whole variable domain, remainder taken from reference TRBV7-9 and TRBJ1-4, is DTGVSQNPRHKITKRGQNVTFRCDPISEHNRLYWYRQTLGQGPEFLTYFQNEAQLEKSRLLSDRFSAERPKGSFSTLEIQRTEQGDSAMYLCASSFPREGDEKLFFGSGTQLSVL.